This TCR beta chain is from a study of OX40 agonist ivuxolimab in advanced cancers. Study in general: Patients were over 65% male with ages roughly 23 to 79, mean about 65. Overall study results and limits: CD4+ and CD8+ blood T cells expanded clonally by week 6 at 0.1 to 3.0 mg/kg.

About this clone itself: Its antigen is not identified. The junction departs from germline at one end; a sequencing error may be responsible.

People who had autoimmune disease history or systemic immunosuppression were excluded. The CDR3 has 14 amino acids. CDR1 is PRHDT, CDR2 FYEKMQ, per germline (reference sequence). This table comes from immunoSEQ multiplex PCR, and its TCRdb copy is limited to in-frame clones, with some not included. Here the sample spans over 50,000 clones, about 90% being singletons. The sample in question was CD4+ or CD8+ T cells sorted from blood, obtained in a trial of the OX40 agonist ivuxolimab. This clonotype originated in an adult with an advanced solid tumor such as melanoma, head and neck, liver or kidney cancer. The rearrangement links TRBV13 to TRBJ1-3, with D possibly being TRBD1 (5 bases). The CDR3 region is CASSLGTLGNTIYF. As DNA, the CDR3 is TGTGCCAGCAGCCTAGGGACCCTAGGAAACACCATATATTTT.